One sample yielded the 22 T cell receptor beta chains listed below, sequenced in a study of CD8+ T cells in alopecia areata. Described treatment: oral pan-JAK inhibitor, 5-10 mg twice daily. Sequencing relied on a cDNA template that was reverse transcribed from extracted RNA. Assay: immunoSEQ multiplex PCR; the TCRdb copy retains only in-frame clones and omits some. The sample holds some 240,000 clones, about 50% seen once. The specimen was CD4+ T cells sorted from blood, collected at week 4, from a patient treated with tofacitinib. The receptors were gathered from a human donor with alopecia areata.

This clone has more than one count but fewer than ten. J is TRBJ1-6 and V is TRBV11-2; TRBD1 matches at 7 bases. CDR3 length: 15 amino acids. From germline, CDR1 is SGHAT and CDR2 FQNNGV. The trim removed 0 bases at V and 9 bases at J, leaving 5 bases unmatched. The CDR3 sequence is CASSLDTGVASPLHF. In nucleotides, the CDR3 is TGTGCCAGCAGCTTAGATACAGGGGTAGCTTCACCCCTCCACTTT.

The CDR3 region is CATNRDRGGTYEQYF. CDR3 DNA: TGTGCCACCAACAGGGACAGGGGAGGAACCTACGAGCAGTACTTC. The chain couples TRBV15 to TRBJ2-7, with 10 positions matching TRBD1. V shed 7 bases, J shed 2 bases, and the junction held 8 bases outside the gene matches. Germline V gene lookup returns CDR1 LNHNV and CDR2 YYDKDF (reference sequence). The CDR3 extends over 15 amino acids.

In nucleotides, the CDR3 is TGTGCCAGCAGCTTGTTACAGATCGGAACTGGCTACACCTTC. It codes for CASSLLQIGTGYTF. The genes are TRBV5-4 and TRBJ1-2; D is undetermined. Trimming pared 1 base from V and 7 bases from J, leaving 14 bases between. This CDR3 has 14 residues. Germline V gene lookup returns CDR1 SGHNT and CDR2 YYREEE (reference sequence).

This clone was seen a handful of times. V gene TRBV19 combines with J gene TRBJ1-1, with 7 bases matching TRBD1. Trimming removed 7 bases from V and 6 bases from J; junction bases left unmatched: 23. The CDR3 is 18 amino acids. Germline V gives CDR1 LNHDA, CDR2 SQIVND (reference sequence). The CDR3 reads CASTTLMVPTRQGAEAFF. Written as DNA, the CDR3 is TGTGCCAGTACGACCCTCATGGTCCCGACCCGACAGGGCGCTGAAGCTTTCTTT. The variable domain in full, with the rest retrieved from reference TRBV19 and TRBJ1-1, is DGGITQSPKYLFRKEGQNVTLSCEQNLNHDAMYWYRQDPGQGLRLIYYSQIVNDFQKGDIAEGYSVSREKKESFPLTVTSAQKNPTAFYLCASTTLMVPTRQGAEAFFGQGTRLTVV.

In DNA, the CDR3 is TGTGCCTGGAGTCACAAGACTAGCGGGGGGGTTTTTGGGCAGTTCTTC. Residues: CAWSHKTSGGVFGQFF. The chain employs TRBV30 and TRBJ2-1; 14 nucleotides agree with TRBD2. This CDR3 contains 16 residues. Germline values: CDR1 GTSNPN, CDR2 SVGIG (reference sequence). Trimming cost V 2 bases and J 12 bases; bases outside gene matches: 12.

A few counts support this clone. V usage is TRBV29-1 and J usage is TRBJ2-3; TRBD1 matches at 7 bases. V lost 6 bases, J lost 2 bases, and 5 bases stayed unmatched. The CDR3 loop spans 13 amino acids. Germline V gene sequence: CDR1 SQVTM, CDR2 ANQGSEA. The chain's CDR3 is CSVKGQYTDTQYF. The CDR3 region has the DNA TGCAGCGTGAAGGGACAGTACACAGATACGCAGTATTTT.

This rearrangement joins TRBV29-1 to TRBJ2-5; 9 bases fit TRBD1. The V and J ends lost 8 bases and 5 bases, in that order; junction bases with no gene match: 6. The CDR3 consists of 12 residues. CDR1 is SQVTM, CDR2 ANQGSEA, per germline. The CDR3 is CSFTGGWETQYF. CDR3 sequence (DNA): TGCAGCTTCACAGGGGGCTGGGAGACCCAGTACTTC.

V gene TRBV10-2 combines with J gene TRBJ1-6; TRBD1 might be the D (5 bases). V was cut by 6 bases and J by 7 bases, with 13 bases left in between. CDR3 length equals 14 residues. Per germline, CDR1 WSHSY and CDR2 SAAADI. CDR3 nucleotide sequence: TGCGCCAGCAGCCTCAGACAGCTGAATTCACCCCTCCACTTT. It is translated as CASSLRQLNSPLHF.

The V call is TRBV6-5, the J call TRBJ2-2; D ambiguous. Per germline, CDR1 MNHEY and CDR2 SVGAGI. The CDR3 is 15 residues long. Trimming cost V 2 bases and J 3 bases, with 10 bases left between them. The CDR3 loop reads CASSYVVGHTGELFF. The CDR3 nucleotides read TGTGCCAGCAGTTACGTGGTCGGTCACACCGGGGAGCTGTTTTTT.

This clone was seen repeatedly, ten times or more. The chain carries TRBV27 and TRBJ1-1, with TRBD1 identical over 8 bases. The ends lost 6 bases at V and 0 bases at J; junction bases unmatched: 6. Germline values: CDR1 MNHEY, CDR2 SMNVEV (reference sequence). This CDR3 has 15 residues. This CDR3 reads CASRHRDRMNTEAFF. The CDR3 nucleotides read TGTGCCAGCAGGCATAGGGACAGGATGAACACTGAAGCTTTCTTT.

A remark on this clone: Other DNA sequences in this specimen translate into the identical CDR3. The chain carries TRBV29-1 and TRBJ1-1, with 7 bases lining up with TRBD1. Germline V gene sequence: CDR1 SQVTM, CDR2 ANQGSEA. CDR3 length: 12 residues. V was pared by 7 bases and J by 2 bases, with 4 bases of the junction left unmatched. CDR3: CSAGQANTEAFF. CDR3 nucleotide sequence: TGCAGCGCCGGACAGGCTAACACTGAAGCTTTCTTT.

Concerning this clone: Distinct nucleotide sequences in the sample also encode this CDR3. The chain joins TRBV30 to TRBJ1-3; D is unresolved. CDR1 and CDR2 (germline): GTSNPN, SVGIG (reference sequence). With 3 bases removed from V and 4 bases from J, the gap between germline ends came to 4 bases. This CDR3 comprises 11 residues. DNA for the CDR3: TGTGCCTGGAGGCCAGGAAACACCATATATTTT. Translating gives CAWRPGNTIYF. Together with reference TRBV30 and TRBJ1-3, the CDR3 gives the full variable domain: SQTIHQWPATLVQPVGSPLSLECTVEGTSNPNLYWYRQAAGRGLQLLFYSVGIGQISSEVPQNLSASRPQDRQFILSSKKLLLSDSGFYLCAWRPGNTIYFGEGSWLTVV.

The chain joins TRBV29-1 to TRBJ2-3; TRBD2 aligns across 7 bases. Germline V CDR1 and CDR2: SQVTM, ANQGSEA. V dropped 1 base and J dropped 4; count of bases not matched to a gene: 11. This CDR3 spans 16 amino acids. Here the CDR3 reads CSVEVPARGGADTQYF. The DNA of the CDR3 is TGCAGCGTTGAAGTACCAGCCCGTGGGGGGGCAGATACGCAGTATTTT.

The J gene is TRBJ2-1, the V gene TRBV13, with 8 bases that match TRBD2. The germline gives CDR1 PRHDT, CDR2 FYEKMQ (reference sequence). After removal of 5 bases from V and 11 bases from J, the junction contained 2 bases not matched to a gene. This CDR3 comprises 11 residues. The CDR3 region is CASSRGGQQFF. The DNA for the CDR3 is TGTGCCAGCAGCCGGGGGGGCCAGCAGTTCTTC.

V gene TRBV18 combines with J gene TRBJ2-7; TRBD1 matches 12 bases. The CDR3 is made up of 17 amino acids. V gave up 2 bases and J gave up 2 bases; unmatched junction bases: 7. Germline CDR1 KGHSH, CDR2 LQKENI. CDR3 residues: CASSPTGTGGSTYEQYF. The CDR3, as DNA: TGTGCCAGCTCACCAACCGGGACAGGGGGCAGCACCTACGAGCAGTACTTC.

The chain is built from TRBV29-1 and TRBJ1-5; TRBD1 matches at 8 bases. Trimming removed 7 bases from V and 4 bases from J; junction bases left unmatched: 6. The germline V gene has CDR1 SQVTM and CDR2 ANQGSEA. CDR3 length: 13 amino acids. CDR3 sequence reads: CSAGQGGNQPQHF. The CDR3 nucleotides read TGCAGCGCTGGACAGGGTGGAAATCAGCCCCAGCATTTT.

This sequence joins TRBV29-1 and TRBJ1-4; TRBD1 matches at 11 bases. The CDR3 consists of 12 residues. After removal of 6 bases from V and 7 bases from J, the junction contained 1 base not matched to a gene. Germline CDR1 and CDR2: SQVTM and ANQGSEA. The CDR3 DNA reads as TGCAGCGTGGGACAGGGGGGTGAAAAACTGTTTTTT. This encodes CSVGQGGEKLFF.

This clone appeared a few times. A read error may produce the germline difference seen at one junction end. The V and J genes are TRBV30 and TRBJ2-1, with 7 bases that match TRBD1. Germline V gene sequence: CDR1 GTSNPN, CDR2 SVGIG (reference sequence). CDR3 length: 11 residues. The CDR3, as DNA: TGTGCCTGGGGCAGACAGGGAGAGCTGTTCTTC. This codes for CAWGRQGELFF.

The CDR3 region is CASSSDRGQPQHF. DNA of the CDR3: TGTGCCAGCAGCTCGGACAGGGGACAGCCCCAGCATTTT. The chain has TRBV5-4 and TRBJ1-5; 9 bases line up with TRBD1. This CDR3 spans 13 amino acids. Germline V gene lookup returns CDR1 SGHNT and CDR2 YYREEE (reference sequence). The J segment lost 7 bases and the V segment lost 3 bases, leaving 2 bases of the junction unmatched.

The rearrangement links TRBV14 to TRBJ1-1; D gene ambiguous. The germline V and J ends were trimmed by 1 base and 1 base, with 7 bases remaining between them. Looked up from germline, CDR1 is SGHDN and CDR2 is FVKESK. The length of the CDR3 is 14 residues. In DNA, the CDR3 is TGTGCCAGCAGCCAAGGACTCCCGAACACTGAAGCTTTCTTT. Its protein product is CASSQGLPNTEAFF.

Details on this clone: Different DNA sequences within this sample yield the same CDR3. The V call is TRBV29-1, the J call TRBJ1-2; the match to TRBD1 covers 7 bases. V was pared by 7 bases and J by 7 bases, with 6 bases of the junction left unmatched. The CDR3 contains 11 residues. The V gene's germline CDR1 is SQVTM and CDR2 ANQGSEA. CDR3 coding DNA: TGCAGCGGGGGAACAGGGGCTGGCTACACCTTC. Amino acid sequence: CSGGTGAGYTF.

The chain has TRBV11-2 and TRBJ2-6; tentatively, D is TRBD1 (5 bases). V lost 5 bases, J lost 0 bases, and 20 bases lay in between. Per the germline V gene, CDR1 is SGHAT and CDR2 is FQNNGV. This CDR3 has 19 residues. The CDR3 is CASSPEPRGTVSGANVLTF. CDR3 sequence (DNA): TGTGCCAGCAGCCCTGAACCAAGGGGCACGGTCTCTGGGGCCAACGTCCTGACTTTC. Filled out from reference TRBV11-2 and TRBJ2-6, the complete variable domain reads EAGVAQSPRYKIIEKRQSVAFWCNPISGHATLYWYQQILGQGPKLLIQFQNNGVVDDSQLPKDRFSAERLKGVDSTLKIQPAKLEDSAVYLCASSPEPRGTVSGANVLTFGAGSRLTVL.